Following are 23 T cell receptor beta chains from one sample sequenced in a study of blood T cell repertoires in COVID-19. Sequencing was performed with immunoSEQ multiplex PCR; in TCRdb, only in-frame clones are kept and a portion is missing. The data hold nearly 30,000 clones, with about 80% observed a single time. Sequencing input: peripheral blood. These receptors all stem from a woman aged 70-85 years with acute or convalescent COVID-19.

V is TRBV7-2 and J is TRBJ2-3; 10 bases map to TRBD2. The ends lost 4 bases at V and 7 bases at J; junction bases unmatched: 8. The germline V gene has CDR1 SGHTA and CDR2 FQGNSA. The length of the CDR3 is 15 residues. The CDR3 here is CASSYLAGDVNTQYF. In DNA form, the CDR3 reads TGTGCCAGCAGCTATCTAGCGGGAGACGTTAATACGCAGTATTTT.

The chain is built from TRBV30 and TRBJ1-1; tentative D call: TRBD1 (5 bases). CDR3 length equals 12 residues. Germline assignment: CDR1 GTSNPN and CDR2 SVGIG (reference sequence). Deletions cut 2 bases from V and 9 bases from J, with 13 bases between. This chain's CDR3 is CAWSPGRGKAFF. For the CDR3, the DNA is TGTGCCTGGAGTCCCGGACGGGGGAAAGCTTTCTTT.

The rearrangement links TRBV28 to TRBJ2-5; D gene ambiguous. Germline V gene sequence: CDR1 MDHEN, CDR2 SYDVKM. The CDR3 spans 14 residues. V was pared by 2 bases and J by 1 base, with 8 bases between. The DNA of the CDR3 is TGTGCCAGCAGTTTAGCGGTGGGCCAAGAGACCCAGTACTTC. Protein product: CASSLAVGQETQYF.

The chain employs TRBV28 and TRBJ2-7; 10 bases fit TRBD1. In germline, CDR1 is MDHEN, CDR2 SYDVKM. The CDR3 is 15 amino acids. The trim removed 5 bases at V and 2 bases at J, leaving 6 bases unmatched. This chain's CDR3 is CASSQPGTGAYEQYF. In DNA, the CDR3 is TGTGCCAGCAGTCAACCCGGGACAGGGGCCTACGAGCAGTACTTC. Combining the CDR3 with reference TRBV28 and TRBJ2-7 gives the whole variable domain DVKVTQSSRYLVKRTGEKVFLECVQDMDHENMFWYRQDPGLGLRLIYFSYDVKMKEKGDIPEGYSVSREKKERFSLILESASTNQTSMYLCASSQPGTGAYEQYFGPGTRLTVT.

V gene TRBV5-4 combines with J gene TRBJ1-2; tentative D call: TRBD1 (6 bases). Per germline, CDR1 SGHNT and CDR2 YYREEE (reference sequence). V lost 4 bases and J 2 bases, leaving 12 bases between the germline ends. This CDR3 spans 14 amino acids. The CDR3 region has the DNA TGTGCCAGCAGCCTTTCAGGGGACAACTATGGCTACACCTTC. This translates into CASSLSGDNYGYTF.

This clone came up a few times. The rearrangement joins TRBV27 to TRBJ2-2; D possibly corresponds to TRBD1 (5 bases). Germline-derived CDR1 and CDR2 are MNHEY and SMNVEV (reference sequence). CDR3 length equals 13 residues. Trimming took 6 bases from V and 6 from J, leaving 11 bases between them. This CDR3 is CASRQGGAGELFF. In nucleotides, the CDR3 is TGTGCCAGCAGGCAGGGTGGAGCCGGGGAGCTGTTTTTT.

The table lists this clone with a few counts. The J gene is TRBJ2-7, the V gene TRBV11-2, with D perhaps TRBD2 (7 bases). The CDR3 has 13 amino acids. Germline V gene sequence: CDR1 SGHAT, CDR2 FQNNGV. The ends were cut back, 1 base at V and 12 bases at J, with 16 bases in the middle. The DNA of the CDR3 is TGTGCCAGCAGCTTAGGGTTAGGGGGGGAGACGTACTTC. Amino acid sequence: CASSLGLGGETYF.

This CDR3 is CASSLGGPLDTQYF. CDR3 nucleotides: TGCGCCAGCAGCCTCGGGGGTCCACTTGATACGCAGTATTTT. The V gene is TRBV4-1, the J gene TRBJ2-3; weak D call: TRBD2 (6 bases). Germline CDR1 and CDR2: MGHRA and YSYEKL. CDR3 length equals 14 residues. V shed 4 bases and J shed 6 bases, with 14 bases lying between them.

This clone has a handful of counts. The genes are TRBV7-9 and TRBJ2-7; D gene unclear. The germline CDR1 and CDR2 sequences are SEHNR and FQNEAQ (reference sequence). V lost 4 bases and J 0 bases, leaving 13 bases between the germline ends. This CDR3 has 15 residues. CDR3 nucleotide sequence: TGTGCCAGCAGCTACCCGGGTGACTTCTCCTACGAGCAGTACTTC. It yields the protein CASSYPGDFSYEQYF.

This clone showed up just a few times. The genes are TRBV28 and TRBJ2-1; D gene ambiguous. The CDR3 length is 13 residues. Trimming took off 6 bases at V and 2 bases at J, with 8 bases between the two ends. Germline loops: CDR1 MDHEN, CDR2 SYDVKM. The CDR3 DNA reads TGTGCCAGCAGCGTCGACACCTACAATGAGCAGTTCTTC. This translates into CASSVDTYNEQFF.

This chain links TRBV19 with TRBJ2-1, with 15 bases lining up with TRBD2. The CDR3 covers 15 residues. Germline V gene lookup returns CDR1 LNHDA and CDR2 SQIVND (reference sequence). V was pared by 3 bases and J by 10 bases, with 4 bases of the junction left unmatched. The CDR3 protein is CASSIGTSGGSEQFF. The DNA for the CDR3 is TGTGCCAGTAGTATCGGGACTAGCGGGGGGTCGGAGCAGTTCTTC.

The chain recombines TRBV18 with TRBJ1-3, with TRBD1 matching 7 bases. Germline trimming cut 5 bases from V and 0 bases from J; bases unmatched to any gene: 13. This CDR3 region has 18 residues. Germline CDR1 and CDR2: KGHSH and LQKENI. Here the CDR3 reads CASSSSTPGQSSGNTIYF. The DNA of the CDR3 is TGTGCCAGCTCATCCTCTACTCCGGGACAGAGCTCTGGAAACACCATATATTTT.

The chain recombines TRBV28 with TRBJ2-7, with a weak D call TRBD1 (6 bases). The CDR3 covers 14 residues. Deletions cut 3 bases from V and 6 bases from J, with 15 bases between. Germline V gives CDR1 MDHEN, CDR2 SYDVKM. CDR3 amino acids: CASSFGQGRGEQYF. Written as DNA, the CDR3 is TGTGCCAGCAGTTTCGGTCAGGGGAGAGGCGAGCAGTACTTC.

This clone appeared a single time. The rearrangement links TRBV5-1 to TRBJ1-1; D not resolved. Germline V gene data show CDR1 as SGHRS and CDR2 as YFSETQ. This CDR3 is 15 amino acids long. Trimming shortened V by 0 bases and J by 4 bases, and 13 bases separated the two germline ends. This CDR3 is CASSLGLQRGTEAFF. The CDR3 DNA reads as TGCGCCAGCAGCTTGGGTCTTCAGAGAGGCACTGAAGCTTTCTTT.

The rearrangement joins TRBV7-9 to TRBJ2-3, with no clear D. CDR1 and CDR2 (germline): SEHNR, FQNEAQ (reference sequence). The CDR3 sequence is 9 residues long. Trimming took off 5 bases at V and 13 bases at J, with 7 bases between the two ends. The CDR3 DNA is TGTGCCAGCAGCCTGAGTGAGTATTTT. Protein: CASSLSEYF.

This clone was seen just once. J is TRBJ1-4 and V is TRBV19; D may be TRBD1 (5 bases). The germline V gene encodes CDR1 LNHDA and CDR2 SQIVND (reference sequence). With 5 bases removed from V and 10 bases from J, the gap between germline ends came to 14 bases. CDR3 length: 13 amino acids. The CDR3 loop reads CASSFSTVGKLFF. CDR3 coding DNA: TGTGCCAGTAGTTTCTCGACAGTTGGAAAACTGTTTTTT.

The chain recombines TRBV6-1 with TRBJ2-3; the D is unclear. Germline values: CDR1 MNHNS, CDR2 SASEGT. The ends were cut back, 2 bases at V and 2 bases at J, with 14 bases in the middle. The CDR3 runs to 16 residues. Written as DNA, the CDR3 is TGTGCCAGCAGTGAACTCGCGCTCTACCTCACAGATACGCAGTATTTT. Translated: CASSELALYLTDTQYF.

V usage is TRBV7-9 and J usage is TRBJ2-7, with TRBD2 identical over 7 bases. This CDR3 region has 16 residues. The germline gives CDR1 SEHNR, CDR2 FQNEAQ (reference sequence). V trimming: 5 bases; J trimming: 3 bases; junction bases outside the gene matches: 13. This CDR3 is CASSQIVSGKHYEQYF. The DNA for the CDR3 is TGTGCCAGCAGCCAAATCGTAAGCGGGAAACACTACGAGCAGTACTTC. Full variable domain (remainder filled in from reference TRBV7-9 and TRBJ2-7): DTGVSQNPRHKITKRGQNVTFRCDPISEHNRLYWYRQTLGQGPEFLTYFQNEAQLEKSRLLSDRFSAERPKGSFSTLEIQRTEQGDSAMYLCASSQIVSGKHYEQYFGPGTRLTVT.

The gene calls are TRBV5-1 and TRBJ2-5; 11 bases align to TRBD1. Trimming took 0 bases from V and 1 from J; bases not matched to a gene: 5. Germline-derived CDR1 and CDR2 are SGHRS and YFSETQ. This CDR3 comprises 17 residues. CDR3 residues: CASSLAGQGALQETQYF. DNA for the CDR3: TGCGCCAGCAGCTTGGCAGGACAGGGGGCTCTCCAAGAGACCCAGTACTTC.

The rearrangement links TRBV9 to TRBJ1-4; tentative D call: TRBD1 (6 bases). The V end was cut by 3 bases, the J end by 3 bases, with 18 bases between. The CDR3 covers 17 residues. Germline CDR1 SGDLS, CDR2 YYNGEE. CDR3 nucleotide sequence: TGTGCCAGCAGCGCGAACCCGAACAGGGCTGCTAATGAAAAACTGTTTTTT. Translating gives CASSANPNRAANEKLFF.

The chain is built from TRBV9 and TRBJ2-3, with TRBD1 matching 11 bases. Germline V lookup: CDR1 SGDLS, CDR2 YYNGEE. Losses at the gene ends were 9 bases for V and 6 bases for J; bases not matched to a gene: 12. This CDR3 comprises 15 residues. CDR3: CATSESGQGGDTQYF. The CDR3 DNA reads TGTGCCACCTCTGAATCGGGACAGGGGGGGGATACGCAGTATTTT.

This clone was seen once. This chain uses TRBV6-5 with TRBJ1-2; D gene unclear. The CDR3 runs 13 residues. Germline CDR1 reads MNHEY; CDR2 reads SVGAGI. Trimming cost V 6 bases and J 3 bases, with 11 bases left between them. The CDR3 loop is CASSPSPDYGYTF. DNA for the CDR3: TGTGCCAGCAGCCCGTCCCCGGACTATGGCTACACCTTC.

This clone was observed a few times. The chain recombines TRBV19 with TRBJ2-3; 7 bases map to TRBD1. CDR3 size: 16 residues. The junction had 11 bases not matched to a gene; V was cut back by 6 bases and J by 2 bases. Germline V gives CDR1 LNHDA, CDR2 SQIVND (reference sequence). The CDR3 here is CASSLLGTANTDTQYF. In DNA, the CDR3 is TGTGCCAGTAGCTTACTCGGGACAGCCAACACAGATACGCAGTATTTT.